The source of this T cell receptor beta chain is a study of blood T cell repertoires in COVID-19. Whole-study context: From the United States, Italy and Spain came samples of acute and convalescent COVID-19. In each case, the material was cDNA or gDNA derived from T cells, B-cell-depleted T cells, or PBMCs.

V was pared by 1 base and J by 10 bases, with 3 bases of the junction left unmatched. This CDR3 contains 13 residues. CDR1 is LGHNT and CDR2 is FRNRAP in the germline V gene. The repertoire was sequenced with immunoSEQ multiplex PCR; TCRdb's copy has only in-frame clones and lacks some. Here the sample spans about 60,000 clones, over 75% being singletons. Sequenced material: peripheral blood. This TCR came from a human donor in a cohort sampled during active COVID-19. V gene TRBV12-5 combines with J gene TRBJ2-1; TRBD1 matches at 8 bases. The CDR3 DNA reads TGTGCTAGTGGTTTGGGGACAGGGTACGAGCAGTTCTTC. Translated: CASGLGTGYEQFF.